The subject of this entry is one TCR beta chain. This clonotype was seen repeatedly, ten times or more. The specificity of this receptor is unknown. Within one base of it there is no much larger clone, and no base qualities were kept. The hyperthyroidism patients were between 18 and 65 years old and newly diagnosed, with a disease duration of less than 2 months. Exclusion was applied to patients with uncontrolled infections, other autoimmune diseases, pregnancy or lactation. Diagnoses were based on clinical symptoms, serum thyroxine and TRAb, thyroid ultrasound and orbital computed tomography. Blood from progressor patients was drawn when they were first diagnosed with hyperthyroidism, before any ophthalmopathy symptoms appeared. PBMCs were isolated from roughly 10 ml of fresh peripheral blood by Ficoll-Paque density gradient centrifugation. Patients classed as progressors first received a Graves' hyperthyroidism diagnosis and then went on to develop ophthalmopathy during follow-up. Trizol reagent was used to extract total RNA, and RNA quality was then checked on an Agilent 2100 Bioanalyzer.

This sample stems from a study of T cells in Graves' hyperthyroidism and ophthalmopathy (dated by TCRdb to the late 2010s). With regard to the full study: Peripheral blood was sampled at the time of initial diagnosis, prior to any treatment. To identify TCR V-J signatures that set the groups apart, the researchers used a discovery cohort of more than 95 patients, made up of fewer than 50 with Graves' ophthalmopathy and some 56 with stable Graves' hyperthyroidism. Prospective prediction of ophthalmopathy was tested in an independent validation cohort consisting of roughly 19 hyperthyroidism patients and more than 15 patients who later progressed to ophthalmopathy. The approximately 97 discovery patients were randomly divided into training and test sets at a 7:3 ratio. In addition, the study compared T-cell repertoires in thyroid tissue and in blood from five to seven Graves' hyperthyroidism patients. Following sampling, methimazole starting at 30 mg daily was given to hyperthyroidism patients, and high-dose intravenous methylprednisolone was given to ophthalmopathy patients. TCR Vbeta CDR3 sequencing of 135 peripheral blood samples (43 ophthalmopathy, roughly 74 hyperthyroidism and around 17 progressor patients) is reported in the paper.

Amplification of TCR beta CDR3 regions was carried out from RNA transcripts. A first-round RT-PCR of the TCR CDR3 used the HTBI primer set with the Qiagen OneStep RT-PCR kit. A second multiplex PCR round built the libraries, followed by size selection and purification. Libraries were sequenced paired-end with 100 bp reads on an Illumina HiSeq2000. Concerning the study's data processing: SOAPnuke was used to process the raw data, throwing out any read that contained adapters or uncalled bases, had a mean Phred below 15, or lacked an exact constant-primer or identifier match. COPE v1.2.5 was used to merge high-quality paired reads, and clonotypes were defined as unique nucleotide sequences. Clonotypes were aligned to IMGT TRBV, TRBD and TRBJ reference segments using MiTCR v1.1. Analysis was restricted to V-J combinations with a frequency above 0.0001, which covered 99% to 99.2% of repertoires. A TCS score was defined as the ratio between F50 (clonal expansion) and ExV (chaos), using BLOSUM62-based TCRdist between CDR3 peptides within each V-J. Welch's t-statistics and random forest reduced around 520 V-J features to 13, which were used in a naive Bayes classifier (R e1071). TCRdb applied fastp at Q25 and MiXCR to the public reads, then kept only in-frame beta chains. CDR3 protein duplicates are merged, each entry listing the most common genes and DNA. TCRdb, rather than the study authors, made the V and J calls. In all, the sample holds under 200,000 distinct CDR3 sequences, and about 9.4% of those were seen once. Approximately 20% of the sample goes to the ten largest clones.

The paper as a whole reports these results and caveats: Most expanded thyroid clonotypes (frequency above 0.001) were also detected in blood, a finding suggesting that blood repertoires may reflect thyroid immune responses. Ophthalmopathy was separated from stable hyperthyroidism by a 13 V-J signature model, with around 90% sensitivity and about 84% specificity obtained in cross-validation and 80%/75% obtained in testing. During validation, the model predicted progression to ophthalmopathy a median of approximately 6.5 months ahead of onset, with approximately 71% sensitivity and around 72% specificity. Sample size was not statistically predetermined, and blinding of investigators to group allocation was not performed.

This sequence was found in a woman aged 18-35 years with Graves' hyperthyroidism that later progressed to Graves' ophthalmopathy. Sequenced material: blood.

The sequenced DNA is TGTGCCTGGAGTAATCGGGGCCGATGGAATCAGCCCCAGCATTTT. Protein translation: CAWSNRGRWNQPQHF. The V and J segments used are TRBV30 and TRBJ1-5, with a tentative D gene TRBD1 over 5 matching bases. CDR1 and CDR2 (GTSNPN, SVGIG) derive from the germline V gene (reference sequence). From the cysteine through the phenylalanine, the CDR3 covers 15 amino acids. Kept here is only the CDR3 DNA, which spans 45 bases and is read in frame from base 1. V is pared back by 2 bases and J by 4 bases, with 15 bases lying between the germline termini.